The 4 T cell receptor beta chains below come from one sample, sequenced in a study of post-analysis software for immune sequencing data. These receptors lack a known antigen. The TCR beta cDNA libraries contained unique molecular identifiers. TCRdb recomputed calls from the PCR reads with MiXCR, one row per CDR3 protein. This table has about 260,000 distinct CDR3 sequences, 35% to 40% appearing once. The study, taken as a whole, reports: Roughly 5 TRBV segments, including TRBV5-6, TRBV5-1 and TRBV20-1, were more frequent in patients than controls.

The specimen sequenced was blood. The receptors come from a girl aged 5-17 years with multiple sclerosis.

The table lists this clonotype with many counts. The rearrangement joins TRBV3-1 to TRBJ1-6; D is possibly TRBD1 (5 bases). V gave up 5 bases and J gave up 7 bases, with 12 bases separating them. The CDR3 sequence is 14 residues long. CDR1 and CDR2 from the germline V gene are LGHDT and YNNKEL (reference sequence). The CDR3 nucleotides read TGTGCCAGCAGCGCCCCCGGGGCCAATTCACCCCTCCACTTT. It is translated as CASSAPGANSPLHF.

The chain carries TRBV18 and TRBJ2-7, with D perhaps assigned TRBD1 or TRBD2 (5 bases each). CDR1 and CDR2 from the germline V gene are KGHSH and LQKENI. This CDR3 has 17 residues. Trimming left V 3 bases short and J 0 bases short, with 18 bases between. DNA of the CDR3: TGTGCCAGCTCACCCCTTTCCGGGACGTCGAGCTCCTACGAGCAGTACTTC. This gives the protein CASSPLSGTSSSYEQYF.

Comments on this clonotype: This may be a read error: a much more frequent sequence differs by one nucleotide. This chain connects TRBV15 to TRBJ1-2; D is uncertain. There are 13 residues in the CDR3. Per germline, CDR1 LNHNV and CDR2 YYDKDF (reference sequence). Between the trimmed V and J ends, which lost 5 bases and 2 bases, there was a span of 9 bases. CDR3 in amino acids: CATSRVRNYGYTF. DNA of the CDR3: TGTGCCACCAGCCGAGTGCGGAACTATGGCTACACCTTC.

This clonotype was seen at least ten times. The CDR3 loop reads CASSPDSGNQPQHF. The CDR3 DNA sequence: TGCGCCAGCAGCCCGGACAGTGGCAATCAGCCCCAGCATTTT. This chain uses TRBV5-1 with TRBJ1-5; a possible D gene is TRBD1 (6 bases). The CDR3 covers 14 residues. The ends were cut back, 4 bases at V and 2 bases at J, with 10 bases in the middle. In germline, CDR1 is SGHRS, CDR2 YFSETQ.